This T cell receptor beta chain comes out of a study of T-cell reconstitution after alpha-beta-depleted transplantation in children. CDR3 length equals 15 residues. V lost 4 bases to trimming and J lost 3 bases, with 17 bases between them. From germline, CDR1 is SGHTS and CDR2 YDEGEE. TCRbeta library construction was performed incorporating unique molecular identifiers. TCRdb ran MiXCR on the PCR reads and lists one entry per CDR3 protein. Here the sample spans 150,000 to 250,000 distinct CDR3 sequences, roughly 15% being singletons. This clonotype has ten or more counts. The rearrangement links TRBV5-8 to TRBJ2-7; unclear D gene. Sequenced here: PBMCs from the stem cell graft donor, sampled from the stem cell graft. This TCR was sampled from a human donor who donated a stem cell graft to a child with acute lymphoblastic leukemia. Written as DNA, the CDR3 is TGTGCCAGCAGCCACGGGTGGGCGGATAACTACGAGCAGTACTTC. Translating it yields CASSHGWADNYEQYF.